One and the same sample provided the 9 T cell receptor beta chains below, sequenced in a study of blood T cells in healthy people across ages. For the second PCR, which ran for roughly 6 to 12 cycles, a sample-barcoded 5' primer and a J-beta primer mix were used. Using its own MiXCR run on the 5' RACE reads, TCRdb lists one record per CDR3 protein. The data hold almost 1 million distinct CDR3 sequences, with 51% observed a single time. Sample: blood. These receptor sequences come from a woman aged 55-69 years in good health.

This sequence joins TRBV28 and TRBJ1-5, with D perhaps matching TRBD1 (5 bases). Between the trimmed V and J ends, which lost 5 bases and 4 bases, there was a span of 9 bases. Germline V gives CDR1 MDHEN, CDR2 SYDVKM. This CDR3 has 13 residues. CDR3 DNA: TGTGCCAGCAGTAGAAACAGGAATCAGCCCCAGCATTTT. This codes for CASSRNRNQPQHF.

The V and J genes are TRBV7-9 and TRBJ2-7; D possibly corresponds to TRBD1 (6 bases). V lost 5 bases and J 3 bases, leaving 14 bases between the germline ends. Germline V lookup: CDR1 SEHNR, CDR2 FQNEAQ (reference sequence). This CDR3 comprises 14 residues. CDR3 in amino acids: CASSGVRGRYEQYF. The CDR3 DNA is TGTGCCAGCAGCGGAGTCAGGGGCCGCTACGAGCAGTACTTC.

This clonotype has a handful of counts. The chain uses TRBV5-1 and TRBJ2-3, with 13 bases matching TRBD2. J was trimmed by 3 bases and V by 4 bases; bases with no gene match: 5. CDR3 length: 16 residues. CDR1 and CDR2 from the germline V gene are SGHRS and YFSETQ. The CDR3 DNA reads as TGCGCCAGCAGCGAACGGACTAGCGGGAGAACAGATACGCAGTATTTT. It yields the protein CASSERTSGRTDTQYF.

The V gene is TRBV5-1, the J gene TRBJ2-3; TRBD2 matches at 10 bases. With 4 bases clipped from V and 6 bases from J, the junction kept 8 bases outside the gene matches. The CDR3 has 15 residues. In germline, CDR1 is SGHRS, CDR2 YFSETQ. CDR3: CASSLAGAVGDTQYF. DNA of the CDR3: TGCGCCAGCAGCCTAGCGGGAGCAGTTGGGGATACGCAGTATTTT. Supplemented by reference TRBV5-1 and TRBJ2-3, the full variable domain reads KAGVTQTPRYLIKTRGQQVTLSCSPISGHRSVSWYQQTPGQGLQFLFEYFSETQRNKGNFPGRFSGRQFSNSRSEMNVSTLELGDSALYLCASSLAGAVGDTQYFGPGTRLTVL.

Note on this clonotype: A read error may explain this, as a much larger clone is one base away. This sequence joins TRBV3-1 and TRBJ2-5; 7 bases map to TRBD2. Germline loops: CDR1 LGHDT, CDR2 YNNKEL (reference sequence). With 0 bases clipped from V and 11 bases from J, the junction kept 15 bases outside the gene matches. The CDR3 is 16 residues long. The CDR3 coding sequence is TGTGCCAGCAGCCAAGACCCCGGACTAGTTAAGGGTGAGCAGTACTTC. Translation: CASSQDPGLVKGEQYF.

This clonotype was recorded at least ten times. The V and J genes are TRBV6-1 and TRBJ2-5; TRBD1 agrees at 9 bases. The J segment lost 4 bases and the V segment lost 6 bases, leaving 9 bases of the junction unmatched. Germline assignment: CDR1 MNHNS and CDR2 SASEGT. The CDR3 covers 15 residues. CDR3 in amino acids: CASRKQGAGRETQYF. The CDR3 region has the DNA TGTGCCAGCAGGAAACAGGGGGCCGGAAGAGAGACCCAGTACTTC.

V is TRBV13 and J is TRBJ2-7; tentatively, D is TRBD1 or TRBD2 (6 bases each). This CDR3 has 17 amino acids. Trimming left V 3 bases short and J 3 bases short, with 21 bases between. CDR1 is PRHDT and CDR2 is FYEKMQ in the germline V gene (reference sequence). CDR3 nucleotides: TGTGCCAGCAGCTTCCGGGGGCGGACGGGGACCAACTACGAGCAGTACTTC. This sequence encodes CASSFRGRTGTNYEQYF. The full variable domain, completed using reference TRBV13 and TRBJ2-7, is AAGVIQSPRHLIKEKRETATLKCYPIPRHDTVYWYQQGPGQDPQFLISFYEKMQSDKGSIPDRFSAQQFSDYHSELNMSSLELGDSALYFCASSFRGRTGTNYEQYFGPGTRLTVT.

The rearrangement uses TRBV6-5 and TRBJ2-6; D is ambiguous. Germline lookup yields CDR1 MNHEY and CDR2 SVGAGI. CDR3 length: 17 amino acids. V lost 6 bases, J lost 2 bases, and 17 bases lay in between. CDR3 DNA sequence: TGTGCCAGCAGATTAGACCCAGGAACGCCTGGGGCCAACGTCCTGACTTTC. It translates to CASRLDPGTPGANVLTF.

This clonotype was found a few times. J is TRBJ2-3 and V is TRBV10-3; 16 positions match TRBD2. The CDR3 extends over 16 amino acids. Germline-derived CDR1 and CDR2 are ENHRY and SYGVKD. V shed 7 bases and J 5 bases; nucleotides not matched to a gene: 6. CDR3 protein: CAIKGTSGRAEDTQYF. CDR3 in DNA: TGTGCCATCAAAGGGACTAGCGGGAGGGCCGAAGATACGCAGTATTTT.